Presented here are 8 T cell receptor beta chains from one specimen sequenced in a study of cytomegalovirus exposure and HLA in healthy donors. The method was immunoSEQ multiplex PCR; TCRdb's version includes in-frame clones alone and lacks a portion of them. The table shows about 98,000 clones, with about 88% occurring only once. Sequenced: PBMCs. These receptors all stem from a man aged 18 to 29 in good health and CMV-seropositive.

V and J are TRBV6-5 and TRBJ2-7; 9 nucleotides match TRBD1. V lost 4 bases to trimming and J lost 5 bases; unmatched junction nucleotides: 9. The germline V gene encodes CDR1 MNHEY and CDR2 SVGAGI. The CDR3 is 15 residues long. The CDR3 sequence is CASSFPGQGTHEQYF. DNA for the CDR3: TGTGCCAGCAGTTTCCCGGGACAGGGTACCCACGAGCAGTACTTC.

The CDR3 DNA is TGTGCCAGCAGAACCCTAGCGGGAGTGTCCGGGGAGCTGTTTTTT. Its translation is CASRTLAGVSGELFF. The rearrangement joins TRBV7-2 to TRBJ2-2; 10 bases align to TRBD2. This CDR3 has 15 amino acids. Per the germline V gene, CDR1 is SGHTA and CDR2 is FQGNSA. The V gene end was trimmed by 6 bases and the J gene end by 6 bases; junction bases not matched to a gene: 7.

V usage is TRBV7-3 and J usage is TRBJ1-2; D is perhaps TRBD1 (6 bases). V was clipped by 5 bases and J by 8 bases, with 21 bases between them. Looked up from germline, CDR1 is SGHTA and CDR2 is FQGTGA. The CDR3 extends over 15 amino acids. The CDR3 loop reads CASSVAGGQREGYTF. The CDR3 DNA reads TGTGCCAGCAGCGTTGCGGGGGGCCAACGGGAGGGCTACACCTTC.

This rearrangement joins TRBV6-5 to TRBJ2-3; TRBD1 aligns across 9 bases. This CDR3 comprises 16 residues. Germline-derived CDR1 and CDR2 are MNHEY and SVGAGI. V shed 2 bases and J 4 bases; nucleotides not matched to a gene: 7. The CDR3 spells CASSYRQGVFADTQYF. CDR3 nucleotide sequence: TGTGCCAGCAGTTACAGACAGGGGGTCTTCGCAGATACGCAGTATTTT.

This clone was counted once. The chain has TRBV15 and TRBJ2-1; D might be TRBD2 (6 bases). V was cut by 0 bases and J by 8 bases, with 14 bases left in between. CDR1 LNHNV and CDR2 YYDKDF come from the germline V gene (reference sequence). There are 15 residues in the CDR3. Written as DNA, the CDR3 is TGTGCCACCAGCAGAGATTCAAGGACTATCCATGAGCAGTTCTTC. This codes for CATSRDSRTIHEQFF.

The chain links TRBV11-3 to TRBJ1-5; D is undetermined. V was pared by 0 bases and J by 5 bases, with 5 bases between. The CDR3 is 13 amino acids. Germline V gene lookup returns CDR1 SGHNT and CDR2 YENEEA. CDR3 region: CASSLERDQPQHF. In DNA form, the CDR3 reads TGTGCCAGCAGCTTAGAGCGGGATCAGCCCCAGCATTTT. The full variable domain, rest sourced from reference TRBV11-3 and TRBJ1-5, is EAGVVQSPRYKIIEKKQPVAFWCNPISGHNTLYWYLQNLGQGPELLIRYENEEAVDDSQLPKDRFSAERLKGVDSTLKIQPAELGDSAVYLCASSLERDQPQHFGDGTRLSIL.

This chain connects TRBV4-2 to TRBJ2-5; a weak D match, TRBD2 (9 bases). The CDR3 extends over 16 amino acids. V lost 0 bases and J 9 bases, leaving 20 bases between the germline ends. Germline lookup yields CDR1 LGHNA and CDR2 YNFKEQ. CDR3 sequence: CASSQDLDRAGGAQYF. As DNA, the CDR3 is TGTGCCAGCAGCCAAGATTTGGACAGGGCGGGGGGGGCCCAGTACTTC.

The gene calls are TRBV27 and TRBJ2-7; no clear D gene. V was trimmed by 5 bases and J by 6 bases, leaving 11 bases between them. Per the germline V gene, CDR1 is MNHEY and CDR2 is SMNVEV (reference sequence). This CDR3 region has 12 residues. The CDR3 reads CASSAGPREQYF. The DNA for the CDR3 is TGTGCCAGCAGTGCTGGTCCGCGCGAGCAGTACTTC.